Listed below are T cell receptor beta chains from one sample, sequenced in a study of vaccination effects on CD4 cells after COVID-19. The assay was immunoSEQ multiplex PCR, and TCRdb's table has in-frame clones only and misses some. The table shows tens of thousands of clones, with around 81% occurring only once. Antigen specificity for these receptors is unknown. The input for sequencing was CD4+ T cells from PBMCs cultured with HCoV-229E spike peptides, taken after COVID-19 vaccination. The receptors were sampled from a human donor who received a COVID-19 vaccine. The CDR3 runs from the conserved cysteine through the conserved F or W. The order of the fields is V gene, J gene, clone size, D gene, CDR3 protein, CDR3 DNA. The D gene is left open where the match is weak. Rows give clone size only sometimes, using once, few, many, or a class for an expanded clone.

TRBV7-2	TRBJ2-5	-	TRBD1	CASSPRGQGRETQYF	TGTGCCAGCAGCCCCAGGGGACAGGGTCGAGAGACCCAGTACTTC
TRBV27	TRBJ1-2	-	-	CASRSRTLLGGYTF	TGTGCCAGCCGGTCCCGGACACTGTTGGGTGGCTACACCTTC
TRBV7-3	TRBJ1-2	-	-	CASSLGAGTQNYGYTF	TGTGCCAGCAGCTTAGGGGCCGGGACTCAAAACTATGGCTACACCTTC
TRBV29-1	TRBJ2-3	-	TRBD1	CSAGDRSTDTQYF	TGCAGCGCCGGGGACAGAAGCACAGATACGCAGTATTTT
TRBV6-2/TRBV6-3	TRBJ1-3	-	-	CASSWTDSGNTIYF	TGTGCCAGCAGTTGGACGGACTCTGGAAACACCATATATTTT
TRBV11-2	TRBJ1-5	-	-	CASSHPGQNQPQHF	TGTGCCAGCAGCCACCCGGGCCAAAATCAGCCCCAGCATTTT
TRBV29-1	TRBJ1-2	-	-	CSVEQNYGYTF	TGCAGCGTTGAACAAAACTATGGCTACACCTTC
TRBV9	TRBJ2-2	-	-	CASSRTTNTGELFF	TGTGCCAGCAGTCGGACAACGAACACCGGGGAGCTGTTTTTT
TRBV29-1	TRBJ2-1	-	-	CSVRGGGPSTYNEQFF	TGCAGCGTTCGTGGTGGTGGGCCCTCCACCTACAATGAGCAGTTCTTC
TRBV12-5	TRBJ1-3	-	-	CASGLGLLRSGNTIYF	TGTGCTAGTGGTTTGGGACTGTTGAGATCTGGAAACACCATATATTTT
TRBV9	TRBJ2-3	-	-	CASSVGVGSTDTQYF	TGTGCCAGCAGCGTAGGGGTCGGCAGCACAGATACGCAGTATTTT
TRBV7-3	TRBJ1-1	-	-	CASSLIVGATEAFF	TGTGCCAGCAGCTTAATAGTGGGGGCGACTGAAGCTTTCTTT
TRBV28	TRBJ1-2	once	-	CASSLETGIYGYTF	TGTGCCAGCAGTTTGGAAACAGGGATCTATGGCTACACCTTC
TRBV6-2/TRBV6-3	TRBJ2-2	once	TRBD2	CASSKRPGTSGENTGELFF	TGTGCCAGCAGTAAACGTCCCGGGACTAGCGGGGAGAACACCGGGGAGCTGTTTTTT
TRBV19	TRBJ1-2	-	TRBD1	CASSIRTGDGYTF	TGTGCCAGTAGTATTCGGACAGGGGACGGCTACACCTTC
TRBV6-6	TRBJ2-5	once	-	CASSGGREETQYF	TGTGCCAGCAGTGGGGGCAGGGAAGAGACCCAGTACTTC
TRBV19	TRBJ1-3	-	-	CASGERVSGNTIYF	TGTGCCAGTGGAGAGCGGGTCTCTGGAAACACCATATATTTT
TRBV30	TRBJ1-5	-	-	CAWSADVGQPQHF	TGTGCCTGGAGTGCGGACGTTGGGCAGCCCCAGCATTTT
TRBV5-1	TRBJ1-2	-	-	CASSPLRDIYGYTF	TGCGCCAGCAGCCCACTAAGGGACATCTATGGCTACACCTTC
TRBV12-3/TRBV12-4	TRBJ1-6	-	-	CASTPQGYSPLHF	TGTGCCAGCACCCCGCAGGGTTATTCACCCCTCCACTTT
TRBV5-1	TRBJ1-2	-	TRBD1	CASSPGQGTYGYTF	TGCGCCAGCAGCCCTGGACAGGGGACCTATGGCTACACCTTC
TRBV15	TRBJ2-6	-	-	CATSSASGANVLTF	TGTGCCACCAGTTCCGCTTCTGGGGCCAACGTCCTGACTTTC
TRBV2	TRBJ2-3	-	TRBD1	CASNKQGVTDTQYF	TGTGCCAGCAACAAGCAGGGGGTCACAGATACGCAGTATTTT
TRBV6-6	TRBJ2-2	-	-	CASSYDRPNTGELFF	TGTGCCAGCAGTTACGACAGGCCAAACACCGGGGAGCTGTTTTTT
TRBV19	TRBJ1-4	few	-	CASSTKRSDNEKLFF	TGTGCCAGTAGTACTAAGAGGTCGGATAATGAAAAACTGTTTTTT
TRBV4-3	TRBJ2-2	-	TRBD1	CASSRQGNPGELFF	TGCGCCAGCAGCCGACAGGGGAACCCCGGGGAGCTGTTTTTT